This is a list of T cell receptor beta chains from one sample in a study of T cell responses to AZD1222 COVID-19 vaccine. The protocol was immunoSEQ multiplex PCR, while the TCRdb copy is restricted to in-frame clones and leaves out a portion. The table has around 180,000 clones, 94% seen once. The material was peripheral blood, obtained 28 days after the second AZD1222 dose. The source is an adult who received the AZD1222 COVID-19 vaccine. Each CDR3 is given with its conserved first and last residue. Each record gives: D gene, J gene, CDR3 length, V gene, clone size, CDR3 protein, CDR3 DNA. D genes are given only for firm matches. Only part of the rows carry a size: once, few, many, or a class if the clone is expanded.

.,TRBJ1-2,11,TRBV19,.,CASSMGTGYTF,TGTGCCAGTAGTATGGGGACGGGCTACACCTTC
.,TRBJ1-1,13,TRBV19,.,CAVKTAVSTEAFF,TGTGCCGTAAAGACGGCTGTAAGCACTGAAGCTTTCTTT
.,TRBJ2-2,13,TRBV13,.,CASSLRGAGELFF,TGTGCCAGCAGCTTAAGGGGGGCCGGGGAGCTGTTTTTT
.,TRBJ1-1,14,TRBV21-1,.,CASSKRWGLAEAFF,TGTGCCAGCAGCAAACGGTGGGGCTTGGCTGAAGCTTTCTTT
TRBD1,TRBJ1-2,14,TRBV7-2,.,CASSQGGFNYGYTF,TGTGCCAGCAGCCAGGGGGGCTTCAACTATGGCTACACCTTC
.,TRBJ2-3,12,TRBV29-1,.,CSVMEYPDTQYF,TGCAGCGTCATGGAGTACCCAGATACGCAGTATTTT
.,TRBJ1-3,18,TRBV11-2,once,CASSLTWDGARSGNTIYF,TGTGCCAGCAGCTTAACCTGGGACGGAGCGCGCTCTGGAAACACCATATATTTT
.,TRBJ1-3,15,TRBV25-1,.,CASSESQGIGNTIYF,TGTGCCAGCAGTGAATCCCAGGGAATCGGAAACACCATATATTTT
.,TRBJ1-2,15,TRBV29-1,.,CSVATGLPLDYGYTF,TGCAGCGTCGCAACCGGGCTCCCCCTTGACTATGGCTACACCTTC
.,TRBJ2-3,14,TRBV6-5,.,CASIKGRSTDTQYF,TGTGCCAGCATCAAGGGGCGTAGCACAGATACGCAGTATTTT
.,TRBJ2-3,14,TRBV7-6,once,CASSLGGVTDTQYF,TGTGCCAGCAGCTTAGGGGGGGTTACAGATACGCAGTATTTT
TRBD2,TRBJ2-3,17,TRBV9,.,CASSVVGSGGVTDTQYF,TGTGCCAGCAGCGTAGTAGGTAGCGGGGGGGTGACAGATACGCAGTATTTT
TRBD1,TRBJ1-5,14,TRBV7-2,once,CASSTTGAGQPQHF,TGTGCCAGCAGCACGACAGGGGCAGGTCAGCCCCAGCATTTT
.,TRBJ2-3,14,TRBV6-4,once,CASSGTGITDTQYF,TGTGCCAGCAGCGGAACTGGGATAACAGATACGCAGTATTTT
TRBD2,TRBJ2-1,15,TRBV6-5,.,CASRSGLAGLNEQFF,TGTGCCAGCAGGAGTGGACTAGCGGGACTCAATGAGCAGTTCTTC
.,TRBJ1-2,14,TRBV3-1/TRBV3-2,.,CASSHLSDHYGYTF,TGTGCCAGCAGCCACCTCTCGGACCACTATGGCTACACCTTC
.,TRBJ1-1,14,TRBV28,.,CASSFRALHTEAFF,TGTGCCAGCAGTTTCCGGGCTTTGCACACTGAAGCTTTCTTT
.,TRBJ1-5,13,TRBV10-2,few,CASTRVFDQPQHF,TGCGCCAGCACCCGGGTTTTCGATCAGCCCCAGCATTTT
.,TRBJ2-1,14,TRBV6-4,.,CASSPESSYNEQFF,TGTGCCAGCTCCCCCGAAAGCTCCTACAATGAGCAGTTCTTC
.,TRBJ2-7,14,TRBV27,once,CASRVAAQSYEQYF,TGTGCCAGCAGAGTGGCAGCCCAAAGCTACGAGCAGTACTTC
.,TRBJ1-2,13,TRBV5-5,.,CASSLPNRDGYTF,TGTGCCAGCAGCCTACCAAACAGGGACGGCTACACCTTC
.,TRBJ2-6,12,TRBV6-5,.,CAESSGANVLTF,TGTGCCGAGAGCTCTGGGGCCAACGTCCTGACTTTC
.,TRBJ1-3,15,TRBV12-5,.,CASGTPCDRGNTIYF,TGTGCTAGTGGTACCCCTTGCGACCGAGGAAACACCATATATTTT
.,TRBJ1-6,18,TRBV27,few,CASSLEPTRGGANSPLHF,TGTGCCAGCAGTTTAGAACCCACCCGGGGGGGGGCCAATTCACCCCTCCACTTT
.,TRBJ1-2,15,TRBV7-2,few,CASSPRFRGVHGYTF,TGTGCCAGCAGCCCCCGCTTTCGGGGTGTCCATGGCTACACCTTC
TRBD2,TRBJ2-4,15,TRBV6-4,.,CASSLASGGGNIQYF,TGTGCCAGCAGTTTAGCAAGCGGGGGTGGAAACATTCAGTACTTC
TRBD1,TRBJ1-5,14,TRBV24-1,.,CATSEGQGLWPQHF,TGTGCCACCAGTGAGGGACAGGGGTTGTGGCCCCAGCATTTT
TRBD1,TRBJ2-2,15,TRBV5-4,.,CASRRWRDRDGELFF,TGTGCCAGCAGAAGATGGCGGGACAGGGACGGAGAGCTGTTTTTT
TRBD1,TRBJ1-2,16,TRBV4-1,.,CASSQVAPQGAHGYTF,TGCGCCAGCAGCCAAGTGGCTCCACAGGGGGCGCATGGCTACACCTTC
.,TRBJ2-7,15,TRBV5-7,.,CASSLVCGRRAEQYF,TGTGCCAGCAGCTTGGTGTGTGGGAGGAGGGCCGAGCAGTACTTC